These T cell receptor beta chains were read from a single sample in a study of T cell responses to AZD1222 COVID-19 vaccine. Repertoires were generated with immunoSEQ multiplex PCR, while TCRdb's copy carries only in-frame clones and drops some. The sample consists of roughly 140,000 clones, around 87% of them appearing once. This sample comprised peripheral blood, obtained 28 days after the second AZD1222 dose. The source of these receptors is an adult who received the AZD1222 COVID-19 vaccine. CDR3s include the opening cysteine and the closing phenylalanine or tryptophan. Each record gives: clone size, D gene, J gene, V gene, CDR3 protein, CDR3 DNA. The D gene is left open where the match is weak. Not every row has a clone size; where given, it reads once, few, many or a size class.

>-|-|TRBJ1-2|TRBV12-3/TRBV12-4
CASSLGINYGYTF
TGTGCCAGCAGTTTAGGGATTAACTATGGCTACACCTTC
>once|TRBD2|TRBJ2-1|TRBV5-4
CASSFRLAGGYNEQFF
TGTGCCAGCAGCTTCCGACTAGCGGGAGGATACAATGAGCAGTTCTTC
>-|TRBD2|TRBJ2-7|TRBV14
CASSPPGLAYEQYF
TGTGCCAGCAGCCCCCCGGGACTAGCGTACGAGCAGTACTTC
>-|-|TRBJ2-7|TRBV7-2
CASSLDGSTSYEQYF
TGTGCCAGCAGCTTGGACGGTAGTACCTCCTACGAGCAGTACTTC
>-|-|TRBJ1-6|TRBV30
CAWKGVSGDSPLHF
TGTGCCTGGAAAGGGGTGTCTGGCGATTCACCCCTCCACTTT
>once|-|TRBJ1-4|TRBV5-1
CASSLGQGSSPTNEKLFF
TGCGCCAGCAGCTTGGGACAAGGTTCTTCTCCAACTAATGAAAAACTGTTTTTT
>few|-|TRBJ1-5|TRBV28
CASGSWGNQPQHF
TGTGCCAGTGGGAGCTGGGGCAATCAGCCCCAGCATTTT
>-|-|TRBJ1-6|TRBV19
CASSGQMDSPLHF
TGTGCCAGTAGTGGACAGATGGACTCACCCCTCCACTTT
>-|-|TRBJ1-1|TRBV11-2
CASSLAQGTEAFF
TGTGCCAGCAGCTTAGCCCAGGGCACTGAAGCTTTCTTT
>-|TRBD2|TRBJ2-3|TRBV7-6
CASSFSLAGGHSPDTQYF
TGTGCCAGCAGCTTCTCGTTAGCGGGAGGGCACTCGCCAGATACGCAGTATTTT
>few|-|TRBJ1-6|TRBV7-2
CASDVGPPNSPLHF
TGTGCCAGCGACGTTGGCCCCCCAAATTCACCCCTCCACTTT
>-|TRBD2|TRBJ2-5|TRBV28
CASSQSGRALGETQYF
TGTGCCAGCAGCCAAAGCGGGAGGGCATTAGGGGAGACCCAGTACTTC
>-|-|TRBJ1-1|TRBV6-5
CASSNTQNTEAFF
TGTGCCAGCAGCAATACCCAGAACACTGAAGCTTTCTTT
>-|-|TRBJ1-2|TRBV19
CASSGRDTTNYGYTF
TGTGCCAGTAGTGGACGGGACACAACTAACTATGGCTACACCTTC
>-|-|TRBJ1-1|TRBV5-1
CASSLDTRGTEAFF
TGCGCCAGCAGCTTGGACACCCGGGGGACTGAAGCTTTCTTT
>-|-|TRBJ1-1|TRBV28
CASSTHPVDAEAFF
TGTGCCAGCAGTACCCATCCCGTTGACGCCGAAGCTTTCTTT
>-|TRBD1|TRBJ1-1|TRBV28
CASRDQGGTEAFF
TGTGCCAGCAGGGACCAGGGGGGCACTGAAGCTTTCTTT
>once|TRBD2|TRBJ2-1|TRBV5-4
CASSPASGGYNEQFF
TGTGCCAGCAGCCCCGCTAGCGGCGGCTACAATGAGCAGTTCTTC
>-|-|TRBJ2-3|TRBV27
CASSHFRGGDTDTQYF
TGTGCCAGCAGCCACTTCCGGGGAGGTGACACAGATACGCAGTATTTT
>-|-|TRBJ1-1|TRBV19
CASSPRDFEAFF
TGTGCCAGTAGTCCACGGGACTTCGAAGCTTTCTTT
>-|-|TRBJ1-1|TRBV7-3
CASSPSGGYGNTEAFF
TGTGCCAGCAGCCCCTCCGGGGGGTATGGGAACACTGAAGCTTTCTTT
>-|TRBD2|TRBJ2-3|TRBV6-1
CASSELPAGGTDTQYF
TGTGCCAGCAGTGAACTCCCAGCGGGAGGCACAGATACGCAGTATTTT
>-|-|TRBJ1-1|TRBV28
CASKLTGGTEAFF
TGTGCCAGCAAACTCACGGGGGGCACTGAAGCTTTCTTT
>-|-|TRBJ2-5|TRBV6-1
CASSENGLQETQYF
TGTGCCAGCAGTGAGAATGGTCTACAAGAGACCCAGTACTTC
>-|-|TRBJ2-1|TRBV16
CASSQSVGGGYEQFF
TGTGCCAGCAGCCAATCGGTAGGGGGAGGCTATGAGCAGTTCTTC
>-|-|TRBJ2-3|TRBV11-2
CASSLGSNTDTQYF
TGTGCCAGCAGCTTGGGCTCCAACACAGATACGCAGTATTTT
>-|-|TRBJ1-1|TRBV18
CASALDTEAFF
TGTGCCAGCGCCCTCGACACTGAAGCTTTCTTT
>once|-|TRBJ1-2|TRBV6-2/TRBV6-3
CASSQGPYGYTF
TGTGCCAGCAGTCAGGGCCCCTATGGCTACACCTTC
>-|-|TRBJ1-1|TRBV5-4
CASSNGGVHTEAFF
TGTGCCAGCAGCAACGGAGGGGTCCACACTGAAGCTTTCTTT
>few|-|TRBJ2-1|TRBV29-1
CSAPRGIGLTNEQFF
TGCAGCGCCCCGAGGGGCATAGGCCTTACAAATGAGCAGTTCTTC
>once|-|TRBJ1-2|TRBV14
CASSQDPRFYGYTF
TGTGCCAGCAGCCAAGATCCCAGATTCTATGGCTACACCTTC
>-|-|TRBJ2-3|TRBV11-2
CASSLGSDTQYF
TGTGCCAGCAGCTTAGGTTCGGATACGCAGTATTTT
>-|TRBD1|TRBJ2-4|TRBV7-3
CASSLTGAAAKNIQYF
TGTGCCAGCAGCCTCACAGGGGCTGCAGCCAAAAACATTCAGTACTTC
>-|TRBD2|TRBJ2-1|TRBV5-4
CASSSLAGGKEQFF
TGTGCCAGCAGTTCCCTAGCGGGAGGCAAGGAGCAGTTCTTC
>-|TRBD2|TRBJ2-5|TRBV3-1/TRBV3-2
CASSPIAGGVETQYF
TGTGCCAGCAGCCCGATAGCGGGAGGAGTCGAGACCCAGTACTTC
>-|-|TRBJ1-4|TRBV5-1
CASSPGPRDNEKLFF
TGCGCCAGCAGCCCGGGACCTCGGGATAATGAAAAACTGTTTTTT
>-|-|TRBJ2-1|TRBV29-1
CSVSLPGEQFF
TGCAGCGTTTCCTTACCGGGTGAGCAGTTCTTC
>-|TRBD1|TRBJ2-3|TRBV28
CASSHGQARGDTQYF
TGTGCCAGCAGCCACGGACAGGCCCGCGGAGATACGCAGTATTTT
>-|TRBD2|TRBJ2-7|TRBV7-6
CASSPSGRNYEQYF
TGTGCCAGCAGCCCTAGCGGGAGGAACTACGAGCAGTACTTC
>-|-|TRBJ2-7|TRBV6-6
CASSLQGYEQYF
TGTGCCAGCAGTTTACAGGGATACGAGCAGTACTTC
>-|-|TRBJ2-7|TRBV4-2
CASSPRPSHSGGQYF
TGTGCCAGCAGCCCCCGGCCCTCTCATAGCGGCGGGCAGTACTTC
>-|-|TRBJ2-1|TRBV3-1/TRBV3-2
CASSSANLDVSYNEQFF
TGTGCCAGCAGCTCCGCAAACCTAGATGTCTCCTACAATGAGCAGTTCTTC